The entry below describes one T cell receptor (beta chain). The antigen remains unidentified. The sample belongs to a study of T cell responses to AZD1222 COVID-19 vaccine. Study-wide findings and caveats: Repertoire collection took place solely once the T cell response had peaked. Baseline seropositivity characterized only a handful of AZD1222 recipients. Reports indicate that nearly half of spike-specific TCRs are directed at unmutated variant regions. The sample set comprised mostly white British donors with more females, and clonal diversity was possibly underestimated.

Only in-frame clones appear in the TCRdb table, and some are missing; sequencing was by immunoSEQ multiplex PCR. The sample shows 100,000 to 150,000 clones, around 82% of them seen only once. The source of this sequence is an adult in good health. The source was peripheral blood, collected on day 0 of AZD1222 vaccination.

Here the CDR3 reads CASRKGGSWYGYTF. Written as DNA, the CDR3 is TGTGCCAGCAGGAAAGGGGGGAGCTGGTATGGCTACACCTTC. The chain combines TRBV6-5 with TRBJ1-2; D is possibly TRBD1 (6 bases). The CDR3 runs 14 residues. Germline CDR1 and CDR2: MNHEY and SVGAGI. Trimming pared 6 bases from V and 5 bases from J, leaving 16 bases between.